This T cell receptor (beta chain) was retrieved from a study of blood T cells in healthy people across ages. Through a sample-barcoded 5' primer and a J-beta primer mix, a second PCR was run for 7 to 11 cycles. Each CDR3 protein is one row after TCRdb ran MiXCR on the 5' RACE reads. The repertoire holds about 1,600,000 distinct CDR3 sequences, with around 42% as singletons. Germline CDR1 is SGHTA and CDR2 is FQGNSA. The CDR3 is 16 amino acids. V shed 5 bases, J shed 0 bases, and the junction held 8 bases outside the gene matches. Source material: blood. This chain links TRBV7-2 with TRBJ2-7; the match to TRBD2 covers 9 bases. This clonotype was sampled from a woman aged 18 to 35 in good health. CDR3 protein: CASSASGGPSSYEQYF. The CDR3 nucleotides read TGTGCCAGCAGCGCAAGCGGGGGGCCAAGCTCCTACGAGCAGTACTTC.